A single sample gave rise to the 10 T cell receptor beta chains below, sequenced in a study of CXCR3-negative and CXCR3-positive naive CD8 T cells. The libraries of TRB cDNA were constructed through 5' RACE using UMI labels. TCRdb reprocessed the 5' RACE reads and keeps a single row for each CDR3 protein, giving no DNA. The data include some 39,000 distinct CDR3 sequences; the top ten clones carry roughly 1.6%. The sequenced sample was naive CXCR3- CD8+ T cells from blood. Subset given: CD45RO-CCR7+CD27+CD95- naive CD8+ T cells lacking CXCR3 (TNR3-). These receptors all come from a human donor in good health. Some clones in this sample may be carry-over from other donors' samples.

The chain employs TRBV15 and TRBJ2-1; no DNA is available, so the TRBD1 call from TCRdb remains unchecked. The germline gives CDR1 LNHNV, CDR2 YYDKDF (reference sequence). CDR3 length equals 14 residues. CDR3 sequence: CTTPTGGAYNEQFF.

The CDR3: CASSLRGGSTDTQYF. The chain couples TRBV11-2 to TRBJ2-3; the TCRdb D gene call, TRBD1, has no DNA to confirm it. Germline V CDR1 and CDR2: SGHAT, FQNNGV. CDR3 length equals 15 residues.

The gene calls are TRBV5-1 and TRBJ1-2; TCRdb indicates TRBD1, and absent DNA this call remains unverified. Germline loops: CDR1 SGHRS, CDR2 YFSETQ. The CDR3 is 11 residues long. The CDR3 loop is CASSGQGFYTF.

This rearrangement joins TRBV20-1 to TRBJ2-7; TCRdb picks TRBD1, but there is no DNA to check that call. The length of the CDR3 is 14 residues. Germline loops: CDR1 DFQATT, CDR2 SNEGSKA (reference sequence). CDR3 sequence reads: CSASKRQGAYEQYF.

The V and J genes are TRBV20-1 and TRBJ2-3; TCRdb's D call, TRBD2, is unchecked because there is no DNA. Germline CDR1 and CDR2: DFQATT and SNEGSKA (reference sequence). CDR3 length equals 15 residues. Here the CDR3 reads CSAHRGTSDADTQYF.

The CDR3 sequence: CASSPTRNTYEQYF. J is TRBJ2-7 and V is TRBV27. From germline, CDR1 is MNHEY and CDR2 SMNVEV (reference sequence). The CDR3 has 14 amino acids.

The CDR3 region is CASSGALAGDYEQYF. This chain joins TRBV9 and TRBJ2-7; TCRdb's assignment of TRBD2 cannot be checked, as there is no DNA. CDR3 length: 15 amino acids. In germline, CDR1 is SGDLS, CDR2 YYNGEE.

V and J are TRBV12-3 or TRBV12-4 and TRBJ1-3; TCRdb outputs TRBD1, but without DNA this stays unchecked. The CDR3 runs 13 residues. CDR3 residues: CASSRTEGNTIYF.

This chain joins TRBV2 and TRBJ2-1; TCRdb returns TRBD2, unconfirmable since there is no DNA. CDR3 length equals 18 residues. CDR1 SNHLY and CDR2 FYNNEI come from the germline V gene. The CDR3 sequence: CASSFPLAGGPPHNEQFF.

The chain has TRBV12-3 or TRBV12-4 and TRBJ2-1; TCRdb's assignment of TRBD1 cannot be checked, as there is no DNA. This CDR3 is built from 12 residues. The CDR3 loop reads CASSNPGGEQFF.